These 10 T cell receptor beta chains were sequenced from one sample in a study of CXCR3-negative and CXCR3-positive naive CD8 T cells. cDNA libraries for TRB were generated by 5' RACE incorporating UMI labels. After re-calling the 5' RACE reads, TCRdb lists one entry per CDR3 protein, DNA absent. Its listing shows some 130,000 distinct CDR3 sequences. Antigens of these TCRs are unknown. Broader study findings: CXCR3-expressing naive cells carried TRB CDR3s more hydrophobic than those of CXCR3-negative naive cells.

Material for sequencing was naive CXCR3+ CD8+ T cells from blood. The subset here: CD45RO-CCR7+CD27+CD95- naive CD8+ T cells expressing CXCR3 (TNR3+). The receptors originated from a human donor in good health. Some clones in this sample may be carry-over from other donors' samples.

The chain joins TRBV15 to TRBJ2-5; TCRdb's D gene call, TRBD1, goes unchecked for lack of DNA. This CDR3 spans 14 amino acids. Germline V lookup: CDR1 LNHNV, CDR2 YYDKDF (reference sequence). CDR3 in amino acids: CATSRAGEEETQYF. The full variable domain, its missing parts supplied by reference TRBV15 and TRBJ2-5, is DAMVIQNPRYQVTQFGKPVTLSCSQTLNHNVMYWYQQKSSQAPKLLFHYYDKDFNNEADTPDNFQSRRPNTSFCFLDIRSPGLGDTAMYLCATSRAGEEETQYFGPGTRLLVL.

The V gene is TRBV29-1, the J gene TRBJ2-3; TCRdb names TRBD1, which stays unverified in the absence of DNA. The germline V gene encodes CDR1 SQVTM and CDR2 ANQGSEA. CDR3 size: 16 residues. This chain's CDR3 is CSATLPRGASTDTQYF.

The chain has TRBV15 and TRBJ2-3; TCRdb's assignment of TRBD1 cannot be checked, as there is no DNA. The CDR3 loop spans 15 amino acids. CDR1 LNHNV and CDR2 YYDKDF come from the germline V gene (reference sequence). The CDR3 protein is CATSKEGDLGDTQYF.

The CDR3 reads CATVRGFDGYTF. This rearrangement joins TRBV19 to TRBJ1-2; lacking DNA, the TRBD1 call made by TCRdb goes unchecked. CDR1 LNHDA and CDR2 SQIVND come from the germline V gene (reference sequence). The CDR3 is 12 residues long.

This rearrangement joins TRBV29-1 to TRBJ1-4; with no DNA, the TCRdb D assignment of TRBD1 cannot be verified. The CDR3 sequence is 13 residues long. Germline CDR1 reads SQVTM; CDR2 reads ANQGSEA. Here the CDR3 reads CSARPGNNEKLFF.

V gene TRBV27 combines with J gene TRBJ1-1. Germline lookup yields CDR1 MNHEY and CDR2 SMNVEV (reference sequence). The CDR3 extends over 14 amino acids. The CDR3 spells CASSHRGRNTEAFF.

J is TRBJ1-5 and V is TRBV27; TCRdb proposes TRBD1, but this gene call is untestable without DNA. The CDR3 covers 14 residues. Per germline, CDR1 MNHEY and CDR2 SMNVEV (reference sequence). This CDR3 reads CASSIQGNNQPQHF.

The rearrangement uses TRBV30 and TRBJ2-5; the D call from TCRdb, TRBD1, cannot be confirmed without DNA. Germline values: CDR1 GTSNPN, CDR2 SVGIG (reference sequence). The CDR3 has 16 residues. CDR3 loop: CAWSTSTAAVQETQYF.

This rearrangement joins TRBV25-1 to TRBJ2-1. This CDR3 comprises 13 residues. Germline V lookup: CDR1 MGHDK, CDR2 SYGVNS. The CDR3 protein is CASRPVGYNEQFF.

The genes are TRBV20-1 and TRBJ2-7; TCRdb designates TRBD2, a call that cannot be tested without DNA. The CDR3 totals 14 residues. Germline values: CDR1 DFQATT, CDR2 SNEGSKA (reference sequence). The CDR3 region is CSASAGPDPYEQYF.